This T cell receptor (beta chain) was observed in a study of blood T cell repertoires in COVID-19. Study-wide background: Acute-phase and convalescent COVID-19 samples originated in the United States, Italy and Spain. PBMCs, B-cell-depleted T cells, or T cells provided the cDNA or gDNA that made up the material.

In the source study's methods: Using reference gene primer amplification, nucleated cell counts were estimated. Sequencing was performed with immunoSEQ multiplex PCR; in TCRdb, only in-frame clones are kept and a portion is missing. The DNA gave D and trimming, while V, J and clone size come from that table. Here the sample spans about 160,000 clones, about 85% being singletons. This CDR3 has 14 amino acids. The germline V and J ends were trimmed by 1 base and 4 bases, with 9 bases remaining between them. Per germline, CDR1 SGHRS and CDR2 YFSETQ. The chain uses TRBV5-1 and TRBJ2-4; the D gene is possibly TRBD1 (6 bases). The sample was peripheral blood. The origin of this receptor is a man between 60 and 75 years old who had recovered from COVID-19. The CDR3 is CASSLSQGKNIQYF. The CDR3 nucleotides read TGCGCCAGCAGCTTGAGCCAGGGGAAAAACATTCAGTACTTC.